Presented here are 15 T cell receptor beta chains from one specimen sequenced in a study of blood T cell repertoires in COVID-19. TCRdb's table, derived via immunoSEQ multiplex PCR, lists solely in-frame clones and lacks some. The sample includes over 95,000 clones, approximately 80% seen only once; the top ten take more than 9%. Sequencing was carried out using peripheral blood. These receptors were collected from a human donor in a cohort sampled during active COVID-19.

J is TRBJ1-5 and V is TRBV19, with D possibly matching TRBD1 (5 bases). CDR3 length: 16 amino acids. In germline, CDR1 is LNHDA, CDR2 SQIVND (reference sequence). The germline V and J ends were trimmed by 2 bases and 0 bases, with 11 bases remaining between them. CDR3 loop: CASSIFTGGSNQPQHF. The CDR3 DNA reads as TGTGCCAGTAGTATATTTACCGGGGGTAGCAATCAGCCCCAGCATTTT.

CDR3 DNA sequence: TGTGCCAGCAGTGAAGAGGCAGGGCCGGGTGGCTACACCTTC. It is translated as CASSEEAGPGGYTF. The V and J genes are TRBV2 and TRBJ1-2; D possibly corresponds to TRBD1 (5 bases). The V and J ends lost 1 base and 7 bases respectively, with 13 bases between them. Germline CDR1 is SNHLY and CDR2 is FYNNEI. The CDR3 sequence is 14 residues long.

The rearrangement uses TRBV7-2 and TRBJ2-1; 8 nucleotides match TRBD1. The CDR3 totals 13 residues. The J segment lost 9 bases and the V segment lost 5 bases, leaving 6 bases of the junction unmatched. CDR1 and CDR2 (germline): SGHTA, FQGNSA. The CDR3 loop is CASSATGAVEQFF. The DNA for the CDR3 is TGTGCCAGCAGCGCGACAGGGGCAGTTGAGCAGTTCTTC. Complete variable domain (other parts from reference TRBV7-2 and TRBJ2-1): GAGVSQSPSNKVTEKGKDVELRCDPISGHTALYWYRQSLGQGLEFLIYFQGNSAPDKSGLPSDRFSAERTGGSVSTLTIQRTQQEDSAVYLCASSATGAVEQFFGPGTRLTVL.

The chain is built from TRBV6-6 and TRBJ2-3; TRBD1 matches at 7 bases. The CDR3 has 16 amino acids. Germline V lookup: CDR1 MNHNY, CDR2 SVGAGI (reference sequence). Trimming took 8 bases from V and 4 from J; bases not matched to a gene: 15. This chain's CDR3 is CASHGLGKGAPDTQYF. Written as DNA, the CDR3 is TGTGCCAGCCACGGGTTGGGGAAGGGGGCGCCAGATACGCAGTATTTT.

This clone came up a few times. The V call is TRBV7-9, the J call TRBJ1-2; a possible D gene is TRBD1 (5 bases). The CDR3 consists of 11 residues. Germline V gene lookup returns CDR1 SEHNR and CDR2 FQNEAQ (reference sequence). V was trimmed by 5 bases and J by 8 bases, leaving 9 bases between them. The DNA for the CDR3 is TGTGCCAGCAGCCCACCAGGGGGCTACACCTTC. Its translation is CASSPPGGYTF.

The rearrangement joins TRBV12-5 to TRBJ1-5, with a possible D match to TRBD1 (5 bases). This CDR3 comprises 16 residues. The germline gives CDR1 LGHNT, CDR2 FRNRAP. Trimming left V 5 bases short and J 7 bases short, with 21 bases between. In DNA form, the CDR3 reads TGTGCTAGTGGTAAACACAGGTCGTGGGAAGGCCAGCCCCAGCATTTT. As protein: CASGKHRSWEGQPQHF.

A single count supports this clone. The V call is TRBV4-3, the J call TRBJ2-3; D is unresolved. This CDR3 region has 11 residues. Trimming pared 1 base from V and 14 bases from J, leaving 10 bases between. Per the germline V gene, CDR1 is LGHNA and CDR2 is YSLEER. In DNA form, the CDR3 reads TGCGCCAGCAGCCAAGGCTATATTCTGTATTTT. It specifies CASSQGYILYF.

The V call is TRBV6-1, the J call TRBJ2-4; D unresolved. V was trimmed by 2 bases and J by 0 bases, leaving 8 bases between them. Germline-derived CDR1 and CDR2 are MNHNS and SASEGT. This CDR3 is 15 amino acids long. CDR3 protein: CASSEIALAKNIQYF. Written as DNA, the CDR3 is TGTGCCAGCAGTGAAATAGCCCTAGCCAAAAACATTCAGTACTTC.

The chain has TRBV9 and TRBJ1-1; 7 bases are a match to TRBD1. CDR3 size: 13 residues. Germline loops: CDR1 SGDLS, CDR2 YYNGEE. V shed 0 bases, J shed 10 bases, and the junction held 6 bases outside the gene matches. The CDR3 reads CASSVEEGATAFF. CDR3 nucleotide sequence: TGTGCCAGCAGCGTAGAGGAGGGGGCAACAGCTTTCTTT.

The chain recombines TRBV7-9 with TRBJ1-6; D is uncertain. From germline, CDR1 is SEHNR and CDR2 FQNEAQ (reference sequence). Between the trimmed V and J ends, which lost 2 bases and 7 bases, there was a span of 12 bases. CDR3 length: 15 amino acids. CDR3 in DNA: TGTGCCAGCAGCTTATCGGGGAATCAAAATTCACCCCTCCACTTT. It encodes CASSLSGNQNSPLHF.

As DNA, the CDR3 is TGTGCCAGCAGCGTAGGTAGCGGGAACTACGAGCAGTACTTC. This sequence encodes CASSVGSGNYEQYF. The chain is built from TRBV9 and TRBJ2-7; TRBD2 aligns across 8 bases. The CDR3 sequence is 14 residues long. Germline assignment: CDR1 SGDLS and CDR2 YYNGEE. After removal of 0 bases from V and 3 bases from J, the junction contained 2 bases not matched to a gene.

The count of this clone is one. CDR3 in amino acids: CASAPRGPNSPLHF. CDR3 DNA sequence: TGTGCCAGCGCACCTAGGGGGCCCAATTCACCCCTCCACTTT. The chain recombines TRBV7-6 with TRBJ1-6, with TRBD1 matching over 7 bases. This CDR3 contains 14 residues. V shed 8 bases and J 7 bases; nucleotides not matched to a gene: 8. The germline gives CDR1 SGHVS, CDR2 FNYEAQ.

The chain joins TRBV5-4 to TRBJ1-3; D is unclear. Looked up from germline, CDR1 is SGHNT and CDR2 is YYREEE (reference sequence). The V end lost 4 bases, the J end lost 1 base, and 9 bases lay between the germline ends. This CDR3 comprises 14 residues. The CDR3, as DNA: TGTGCCAGCAGCGAGCAAGAGTCTGGAAACACCATATATTTT. Protein: CASSEQESGNTIYF.

The rearrangement joins TRBV6-6 to TRBJ1-4; maybe TRBD1 (5 bases). The CDR3 covers 14 residues. V was pared by 2 bases and J by 6 bases, with 10 bases between. Germline-derived CDR1 and CDR2 are MNHNY and SVGAGI (reference sequence). The CDR3 reads CASSYQGGDEKLFF. The CDR3 DNA reads TGTGCCAGCAGTTACCAGGGAGGGGATGAAAAACTGTTTTTT.

V and J are TRBV7-9 and TRBJ2-5; 8 bases are shared with TRBD1. The V gene end was trimmed by 5 bases and the J gene end by 4 bases; junction bases not matched to a gene: 9. The CDR3 consists of 15 residues. Germline V gene data show CDR1 as SEHNR and CDR2 as FQNEAQ (reference sequence). Written as DNA, the CDR3 is TGTGCCAGCAGCCCCGGACAGGGCCAGGGAGAGACCCAGTACTTC. Amino acids: CASSPGQGQGETQYF.